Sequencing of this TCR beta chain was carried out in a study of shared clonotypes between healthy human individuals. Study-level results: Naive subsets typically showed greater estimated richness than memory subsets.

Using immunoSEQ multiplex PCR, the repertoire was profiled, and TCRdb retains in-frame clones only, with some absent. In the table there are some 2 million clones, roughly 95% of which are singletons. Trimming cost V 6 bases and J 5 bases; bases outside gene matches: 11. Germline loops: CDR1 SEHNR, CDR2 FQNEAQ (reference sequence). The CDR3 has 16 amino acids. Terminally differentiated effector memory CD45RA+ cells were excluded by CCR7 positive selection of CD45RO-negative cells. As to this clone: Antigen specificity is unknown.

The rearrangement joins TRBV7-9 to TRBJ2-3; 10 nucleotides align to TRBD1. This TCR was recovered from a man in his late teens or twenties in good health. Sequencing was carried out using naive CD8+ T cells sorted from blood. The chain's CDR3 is CASSHPGTGVGDTQYF. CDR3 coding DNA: TGTGCCAGCAGTCACCCCGGGACAGGGGTAGGAGATACGCAGTATTTT.